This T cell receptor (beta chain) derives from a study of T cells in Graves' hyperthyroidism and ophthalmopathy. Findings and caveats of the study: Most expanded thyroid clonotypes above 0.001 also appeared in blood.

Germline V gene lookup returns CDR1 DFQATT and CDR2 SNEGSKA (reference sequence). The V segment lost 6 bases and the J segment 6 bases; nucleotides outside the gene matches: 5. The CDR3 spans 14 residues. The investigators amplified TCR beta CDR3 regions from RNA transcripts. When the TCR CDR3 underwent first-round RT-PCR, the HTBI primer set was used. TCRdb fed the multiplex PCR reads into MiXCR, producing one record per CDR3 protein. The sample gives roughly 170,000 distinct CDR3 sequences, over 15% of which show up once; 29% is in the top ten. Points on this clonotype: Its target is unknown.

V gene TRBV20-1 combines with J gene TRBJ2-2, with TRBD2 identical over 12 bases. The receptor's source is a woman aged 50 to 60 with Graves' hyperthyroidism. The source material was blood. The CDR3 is CSARLAGEAGELFF. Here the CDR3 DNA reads TGCAGTGCGAGACTAGCGGGAGAGGCCGGGGAGCTGTTTTTT.